This is a list of T cell receptor beta chains from one sample in a study of tissue T cells after allogeneic stem cell transplantation. Clones were read by immunoSEQ multiplex PCR, and TCRdb kept only the in-frame ones, dropping some. The data contain roughly 30,000 clones, roughly 85% of them singletons. This specimen was blood, taken before transplantation. The origin of the receptors is a woman aged 18-49 years who later had graft-versus-host disease after an allogeneic stem cell transplant. The conserved cysteine and the conserved F or W are not part of the CDR3 here. Fields, in order: CDR3 protein, clone size, D gene, V gene. The D gene is left open where the match is weak. Only part of the rows carry a size: once, few, many, or a class if the clone is expanded.

cdr3_aa: ASSLRDRGVANYGYT; clone_size: -; d_call: TRBD1; v_call: TRBV4-2
cdr3_aa: AISDHRAKPNTIY; clone_size: -; d_call: -; v_call: TRBV10-3
cdr3_aa: ASSQGATNEKLF; clone_size: once; d_call: -; v_call: TRBV7-2
cdr3_aa: ASSLELIIGTPSGNTIY; clone_size: once; d_call: -; v_call: TRBV11-2
cdr3_aa: ASSPEERSNYGYT; clone_size: -; d_call: -; v_call: TRBV4-1
cdr3_aa: ASSGLSSYNEQF; clone_size: -; d_call: -; v_call: TRBV19
cdr3_aa: ASSLWQSSYEQY; clone_size: -; d_call: -; v_call: TRBV27
cdr3_aa: ASSPVVDPRVTGELF; clone_size: -; d_call: -; v_call: TRBV11-2
cdr3_aa: SVGWGPRDEQF; clone_size: few; d_call: -; v_call: TRBV29-1
cdr3_aa: ASREGQEQY; clone_size: -; d_call: -; v_call: TRBV10-2
cdr3_aa: ASSLTESMNTEAF; clone_size: -; d_call: -; v_call: TRBV7-6
cdr3_aa: ASSLQNTEAF; clone_size: once; d_call: -; v_call: TRBV5-4
cdr3_aa: ASSRGPQNTEAF; clone_size: -; d_call: -; v_call: TRBV7-3
cdr3_aa: ASSPDSNQPQH; clone_size: -; d_call: -; v_call: TRBV5-4
cdr3_aa: ASRQGTGINQPQH; clone_size: -; d_call: TRBD1; v_call: TRBV6-5
cdr3_aa: ASSPLAGEPTDTQY; clone_size: -; d_call: TRBD2; v_call: TRBV27
cdr3_aa: ASRGTAGPNEKLF; clone_size: -; d_call: TRBD1; v_call: TRBV6-5
cdr3_aa: ASSLGQGGEQY; clone_size: -; d_call: TRBD1; v_call: TRBV5-4
cdr3_aa: ASGPTEYGYT; clone_size: -; d_call: -; v_call: TRBV19
cdr3_aa: ASSLETGIAKNIQY; clone_size: -; d_call: -; v_call: TRBV7-6
cdr3_aa: ASSLGTRGANEKLF; clone_size: -; d_call: -; v_call: TRBV5-5
cdr3_aa: ASSVVSSGANVLT; clone_size: -; d_call: -; v_call: TRBV9
cdr3_aa: ASSSGTGATGELF; clone_size: -; d_call: TRBD1; v_call: TRBV5-6
cdr3_aa: ASSLLVGDTEAF; clone_size: -; d_call: -; v_call: TRBV27
cdr3_aa: ASEFRDTDASGHGYT; clone_size: -; d_call: -; v_call: TRBV7-9
cdr3_aa: ARRTEVEAF; clone_size: -; d_call: -; v_call: TRBV30
cdr3_aa: ASSLTVGSYGYT; clone_size: -; d_call: -; v_call: TRBV9
cdr3_aa: ASSLVLGAAYGYT; clone_size: -; d_call: -; v_call: TRBV7-2
cdr3_aa: ASSLGDGEQY; clone_size: -; d_call: -; v_call: TRBV11-3
cdr3_aa: ASSYQGSDEQY; clone_size: -; d_call: -; v_call: TRBV6-2/TRBV6-3
cdr3_aa: ASSQDNQASGNTIY; clone_size: -; d_call: -; v_call: TRBV4-3
cdr3_aa: AWSYSYEQY; clone_size: -; d_call: -; v_call: TRBV30
cdr3_aa: ASSSAEDSYNEQF; clone_size: -; d_call: -; v_call: TRBV5-1
cdr3_aa: ASSWGGAGVYNEQF; clone_size: -; d_call: -; v_call: TRBV5-6
cdr3_aa: ASSELAGGPDTQY; clone_size: few; d_call: TRBD2; v_call: TRBV6-1
cdr3_aa: ASSAGQGDTEAF; clone_size: -; d_call: TRBD1; v_call: TRBV5-1
cdr3_aa: ASSLRGNTEAF; clone_size: -; d_call: -; v_call: TRBV13
cdr3_aa: ASSFQMGGYT; clone_size: -; d_call: -; v_call: TRBV5-6
cdr3_aa: SSDRGRNNNEQF; clone_size: -; d_call: TRBD1; v_call: TRBV29-1
cdr3_aa: ASSFYQGKVESNQPQH; clone_size: -; d_call: -; v_call: TRBV28
cdr3_aa: ASSETANTGELF; clone_size: once; d_call: -; v_call: TRBV5-1
cdr3_aa: ASSTNIVGTEAF; clone_size: -; d_call: -; v_call: TRBV19
cdr3_aa: ASSFLASGSDEQY; clone_size: -; d_call: TRBD2; v_call: TRBV27
cdr3_aa: ASSFLINYGYT; clone_size: -; d_call: -; v_call: TRBV7-9
cdr3_aa: ASSSRAIGEKLF; clone_size: -; d_call: -; v_call: TRBV27